This T cell receptor (beta chain) was identified during a study of blood T cell repertoires in COVID-19 (dated by TCRdb to 2018 to 2020). Regarding the study in general: Collaborator samples came from the United States, Italy and Spain and covered acute and convalescent phases of COVID-19. The material from the prospective study consisted of cDNA or gDNA derived from T cells, B-cell-depleted T cells, or PBMCs. Deeply sampled blood TCRbeta repertoires from subjects exposed to, actively infected with, or recovered from COVID-19 were included in the dataset. A freely available public database, intended as a resource for researchers studying the immune response to SARS-CoV-2, is where the repertoires were released. Samples were obtained from the ongoing ImmuneRACE study (first 160 participants) and from approximately 1,200 subjects provided by 6 global collaborators. Sample metadata almost always included a de-identified subject ID, COVID-19 status, age in years and sex. HLA class I and class II types, where available, came from metadata supplied by the sample provider rather than from assay-based typing. Beyond this particular receptor, the publication reports: The amount of clinical and demographic metadata varied by source and participant and was provided uncurated.

In the prospective study, participants were 18 to 89 years old, resided in about 25 geographic areas of the United States, and were enrolled through a virtual design. Cohort assignment in the prospective study relied on participant-reported clinical history from a screening survey and a study questionnaire. For ImmuneRACE Cohort 3, a participant was defined as recovered based on two consecutive negative NP/OP PCR tests, clearance by a healthcare professional, or resolution of symptoms. In the prospective study, whole blood, serum and a nasopharyngeal or oropharyngeal swab were collected from each participant by mobile phlebotomists. Additional blood draws and questionnaires over an approximately two-month period could optionally be provided by prospective study participants. Prospective study blood samples were shipped either frozen or at room temperature before DNA extraction. TCRbeta CDR3 regions were amplified from genomic DNA by means of the immunoSEQ Assay, a bias-controlled multiplex PCR. The study's own analysis went as follows. The number of nucleated cells in each sample was estimated from the amplification of reference gene primers within the assay. To quantify the absolute abundance of each unique TCRbeta CDR3 rearrangement, sequence reads were collapsed and filtered. For each sample, productive Simpson clonality was calculated as the square root of Simpson's diversity index over productive rearrangements. The immuneACCESS repertoire file appears here via TCRdb, limited to in-frame rearrangements. These files lack a portion of the clones; in checked studies, under half of the deficit traces to unresolved V genes, and the cause of the others is not known. The V and J calls and the clone size are those of that table, but D and trimming were determined from the DNA. Present in this sample are 200,000 to 250,000 clones, roughly 77% of which were seen just once. In total, the top ten clones hold roughly 8.7% of the sample.

About this clone itself: Which antigen it targets is not known. No base quality values were provided; no much bigger clone lies one nucleotide off.

Deletion took 5 bases off V and 6 bases off J, with a span of 19 bases between the germline ends. Per the germline V gene (reference sequence), SEHNR is the CDR1 and FQNEAQ is the CDR2. The CDR3 numbers 16 residues from cysteine through phenylalanine. CDR3 DNA only is kept here, 48 bases in frame from base 1. This sequence was found in a man between 35 and 55 years old who had recovered from COVID-19. This sequence uses TRBV7-9 and TRBJ1-4; a weak D assignment points to TRBD1 (6 bases agree). The sequencing sample was made of PBMCs or T cells enriched from blood (not recorded which). The DNA sequence is TGTGCCAGCAGCCGAAGAGCCGGGACAAGAGATGAAAAACTGTTTTTT. It translates to CASSRRAGTRDEKLFF.